This TCR beta chain comes out of a study of CD8 T cells in ankylosing spondylitis. V shed 4 bases, J shed 4 bases, and the junction held 10 bases outside the gene matches. The CDR3 spans 15 residues. Germline CDR1 SGDLS, CDR2 YYNGEE. TCRdb called the 5' RACE reads again in MiXCR, with one record for every CDR3 protein. The sample has 250,000 to 350,000 distinct CDR3 sequences, 15% to 20% seen once; the top ten hold around 8%. This clonotype came up many times. The source is a male donor with ankylosing spondylitis or in good health (not recorded which). The V gene is TRBV9, the J gene TRBJ1-2; the match to TRBD1 covers 7 bases. Specimen: blood, either unsorted or a sorted T cell fraction (not recorded which). The CDR3 DNA sequence: TGTGCCAGCAGCCAGTCCCGGGACAGTCTCTATGGCTACACCTTC. This encodes CASSQSRDSLYGYTF. Together with reference TRBV9 and TRBJ1-2, the CDR3 gives the full variable domain: DSGVTQTPKHLITATGQRVTLRCSPRSGDLSVYWYQQSLDQGLQFLIQYYNGEERAKGNILERFSAQQFPDLHSELNLSSLELGDSALYFCASSQSRDSLYGYTFGSGTRLTVV.